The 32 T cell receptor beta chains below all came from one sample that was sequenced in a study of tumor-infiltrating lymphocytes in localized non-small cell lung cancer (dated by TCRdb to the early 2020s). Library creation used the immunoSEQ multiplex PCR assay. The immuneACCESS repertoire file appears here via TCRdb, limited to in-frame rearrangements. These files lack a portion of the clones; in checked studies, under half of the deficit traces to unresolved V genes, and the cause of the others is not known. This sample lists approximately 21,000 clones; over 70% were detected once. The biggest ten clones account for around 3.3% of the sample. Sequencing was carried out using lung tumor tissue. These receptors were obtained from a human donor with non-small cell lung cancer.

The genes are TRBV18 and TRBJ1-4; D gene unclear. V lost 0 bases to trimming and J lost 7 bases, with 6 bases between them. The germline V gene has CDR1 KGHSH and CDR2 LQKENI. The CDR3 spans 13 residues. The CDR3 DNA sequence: TGTGCCAGCTCACCACCGGGTACTGAAAAACTGTTTTTT. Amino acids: CASSPPGTEKLFF.

The CDR3 is CASSGSLNTGELFF. The CDR3 bases are TGTGCCAGCAGTGGCAGCTTGAACACCGGGGAGCTGTTTTTT. This rearrangement joins TRBV9 to TRBJ2-2, with D hard to call. Trimming removed 5 bases from V and 1 base from J, with 9 bases in between. This CDR3 contains 14 residues. CDR1 SGDLS and CDR2 YYNGEE come from the germline V gene.

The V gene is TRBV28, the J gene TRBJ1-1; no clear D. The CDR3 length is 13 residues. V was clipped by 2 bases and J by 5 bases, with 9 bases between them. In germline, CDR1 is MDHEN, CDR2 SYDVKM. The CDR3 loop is CASSLRARTEAFF. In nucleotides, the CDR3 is TGTGCCAGCAGTTTACGGGCAAGAACTGAAGCTTTCTTT.

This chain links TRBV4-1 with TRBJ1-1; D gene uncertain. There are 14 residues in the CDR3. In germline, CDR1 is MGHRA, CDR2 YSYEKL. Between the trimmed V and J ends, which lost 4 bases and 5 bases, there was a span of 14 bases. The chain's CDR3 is CASSRARAMTEAFF. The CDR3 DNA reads TGCGCCAGCAGCCGGGCAAGGGCCATGACTGAAGCTTTCTTT.

CDR3 region: CASSFWTDVRAFF. The CDR3 DNA is TGTGCCAGCAGCTTTTGGACGGACGTTAGGGCTTTCTTT. The chain carries TRBV13 and TRBJ1-1, with D uncertain. The CDR3 length is 13 residues. In germline, CDR1 is PRHDT, CDR2 FYEKMQ (reference sequence). V was cut by 3 bases and J by 11 bases, with 16 bases left in between.

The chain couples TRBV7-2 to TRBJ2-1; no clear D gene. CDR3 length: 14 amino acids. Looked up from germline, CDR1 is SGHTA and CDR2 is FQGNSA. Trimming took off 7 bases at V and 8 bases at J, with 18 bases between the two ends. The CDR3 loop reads CASTPRTLWYEQFF. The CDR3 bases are TGTGCCAGCACCCCAAGAACTTTGTGGTATGAGCAGTTCTTC.

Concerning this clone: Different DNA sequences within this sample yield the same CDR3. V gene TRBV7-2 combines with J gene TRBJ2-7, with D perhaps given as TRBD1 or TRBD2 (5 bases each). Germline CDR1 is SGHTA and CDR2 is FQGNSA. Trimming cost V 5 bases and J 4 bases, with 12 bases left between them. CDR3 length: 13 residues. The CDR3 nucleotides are TGTGCCAGCAGCCCAACGGGGCCATACGAGCAGTACTTC. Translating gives CASSPTGPYEQYF.

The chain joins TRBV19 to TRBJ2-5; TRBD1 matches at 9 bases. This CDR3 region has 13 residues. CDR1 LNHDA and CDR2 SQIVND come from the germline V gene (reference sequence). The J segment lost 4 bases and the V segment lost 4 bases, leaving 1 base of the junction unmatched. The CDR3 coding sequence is TGTGCCAGTAGTAGACAGGGGGGAGAGACCCAGTACTTC. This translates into CASSRQGGETQYF.

CDR3 sequence (DNA): TGTGCCAGCAGCGTAATGGTAGGGGGCGAGCAGTACTTC. Encoded protein: CASSVMVGGEQYF. The chain combines TRBV9 with TRBJ2-7; possibly TRBD1 for D (6 bases). Trimming cost V 1 base and J 6 bases, with 11 bases left between them. Germline assignment: CDR1 SGDLS and CDR2 YYNGEE. This CDR3 is built from 13 residues.

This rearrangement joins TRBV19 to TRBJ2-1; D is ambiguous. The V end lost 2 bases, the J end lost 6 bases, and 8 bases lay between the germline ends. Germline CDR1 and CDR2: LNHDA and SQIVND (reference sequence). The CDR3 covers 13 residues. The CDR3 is CASSISLPNEQFF. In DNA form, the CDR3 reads TGTGCCAGTAGTATATCACTCCCCAATGAGCAGTTCTTC.

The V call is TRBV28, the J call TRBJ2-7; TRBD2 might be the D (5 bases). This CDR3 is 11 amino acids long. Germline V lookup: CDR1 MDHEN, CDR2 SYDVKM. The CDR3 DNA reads TGTGCTTACGCCGGAGGTAACGAGCAGTACTTC. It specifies CAYAGGNEQYF.

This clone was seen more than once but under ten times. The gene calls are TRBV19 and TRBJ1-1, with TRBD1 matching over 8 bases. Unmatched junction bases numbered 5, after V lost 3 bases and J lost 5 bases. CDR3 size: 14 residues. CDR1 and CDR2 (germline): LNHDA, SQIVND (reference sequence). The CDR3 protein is CASSMQGANTEAFF. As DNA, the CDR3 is TGTGCCAGTAGTATGCAGGGGGCGAATACTGAAGCTTTCTTT.

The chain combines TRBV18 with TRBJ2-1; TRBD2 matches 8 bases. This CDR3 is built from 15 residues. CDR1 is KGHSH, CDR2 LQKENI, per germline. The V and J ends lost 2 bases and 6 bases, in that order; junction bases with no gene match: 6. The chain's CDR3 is CASSPGGRTFNEQFF. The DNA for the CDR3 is TGTGCCAGCTCACCAGGCGGGAGGACCTTCAATGAGCAGTTCTTC.

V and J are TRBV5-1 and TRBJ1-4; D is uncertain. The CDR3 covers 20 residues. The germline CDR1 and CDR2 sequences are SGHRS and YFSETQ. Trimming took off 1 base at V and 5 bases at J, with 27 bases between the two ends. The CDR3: CASSLYSRKAPPALNEKLFF. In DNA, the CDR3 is TGCGCCAGCAGCTTGTATAGCCGGAAAGCGCCCCCGGCCCTAAATGAAAAACTGTTTTTT.

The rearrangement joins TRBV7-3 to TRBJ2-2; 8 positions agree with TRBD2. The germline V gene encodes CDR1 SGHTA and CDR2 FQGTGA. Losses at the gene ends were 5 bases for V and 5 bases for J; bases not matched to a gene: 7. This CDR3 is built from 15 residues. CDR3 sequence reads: CASSQGLGTTGELFF. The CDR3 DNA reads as TGTGCCAGCAGCCAGGGACTAGGCACAACCGGGGAGCTGTTTTTT.

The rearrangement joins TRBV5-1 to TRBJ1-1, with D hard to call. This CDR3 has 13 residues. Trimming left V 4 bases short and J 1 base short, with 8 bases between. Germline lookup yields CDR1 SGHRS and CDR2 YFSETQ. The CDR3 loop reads CASSEAENTEAFF. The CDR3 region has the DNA TGCGCCAGCAGCGAGGCAGAGAACACTGAAGCTTTCTTT. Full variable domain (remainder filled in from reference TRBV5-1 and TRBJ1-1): KAGVTQTPRYLIKTRGQQVTLSCSPISGHRSVSWYQQTPGQGLQFLFEYFSETQRNKGNFPGRFSGRQFSNSRSEMNVSTLELGDSALYLCASSEAENTEAFFGQGTRLTVV.

CDR3 DNA: TGTGCCAGCAGCCAGGGCGACACTGAAGCTTTCTTT. Amino acids: CASSQGDTEAFF. The chain is built from TRBV11-3 and TRBJ1-1; the D gene is possibly TRBD1 (5 bases). The V and J ends lost 5 bases and 3 bases respectively, with 7 bases between them. The CDR3 loop spans 12 amino acids. CDR1 and CDR2 (germline): SGHNT, YENEEA.

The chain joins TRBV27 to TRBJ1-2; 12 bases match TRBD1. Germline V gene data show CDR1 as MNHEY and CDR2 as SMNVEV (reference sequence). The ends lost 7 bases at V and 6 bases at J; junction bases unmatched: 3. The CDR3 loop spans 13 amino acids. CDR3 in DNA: TGTGCCAGCACGGGACAGGGGGCGAATGGCTACACCTTC. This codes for CASTGQGANGYTF.

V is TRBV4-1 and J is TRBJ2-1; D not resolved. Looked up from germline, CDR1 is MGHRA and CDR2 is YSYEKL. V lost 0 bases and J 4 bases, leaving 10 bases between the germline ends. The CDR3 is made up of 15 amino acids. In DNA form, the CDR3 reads TGCGCCAGCAGCCAAGATTTCCTGGCGTACAATGAGCAGTTCTTC. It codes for CASSQDFLAYNEQFF.

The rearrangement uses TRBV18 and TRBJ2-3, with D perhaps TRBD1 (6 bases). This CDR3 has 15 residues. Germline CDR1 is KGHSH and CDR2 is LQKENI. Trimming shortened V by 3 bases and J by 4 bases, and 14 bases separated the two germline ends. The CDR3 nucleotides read TGTGCCAGCTCACCTACAGGGTGGGAGTCAGATACGCAGTATTTT. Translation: CASSPTGWESDTQYF.

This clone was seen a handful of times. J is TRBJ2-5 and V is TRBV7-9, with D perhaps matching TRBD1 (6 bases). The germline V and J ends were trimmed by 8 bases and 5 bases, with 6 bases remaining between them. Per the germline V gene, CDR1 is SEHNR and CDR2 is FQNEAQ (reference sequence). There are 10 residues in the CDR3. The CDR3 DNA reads TGTGCCAGCGGGGGCGAGACCCAGTACTTC. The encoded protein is CASGGETQYF.

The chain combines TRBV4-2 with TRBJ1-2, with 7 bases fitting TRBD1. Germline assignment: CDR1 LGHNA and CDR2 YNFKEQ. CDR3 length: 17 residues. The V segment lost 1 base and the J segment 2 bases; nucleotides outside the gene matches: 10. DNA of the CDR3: TGTGCCAGCAGCCAAGGTCCGACAGGGCCCTTAAACTATGGCTACACCTTC. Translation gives CASSQGPTGPLNYGYTF.

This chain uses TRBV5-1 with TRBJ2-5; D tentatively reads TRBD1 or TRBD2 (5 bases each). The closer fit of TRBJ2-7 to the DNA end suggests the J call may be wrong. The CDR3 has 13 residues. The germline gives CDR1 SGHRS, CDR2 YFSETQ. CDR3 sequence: CASSTPGRDEQYF. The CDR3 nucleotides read TGCGCCAGCAGCACCCCGGGACGCGACGAGCAGTACTTC.

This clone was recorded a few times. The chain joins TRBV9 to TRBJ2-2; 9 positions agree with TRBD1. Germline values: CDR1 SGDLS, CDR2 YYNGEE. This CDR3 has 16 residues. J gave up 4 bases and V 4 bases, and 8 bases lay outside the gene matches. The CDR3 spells CASSPNRGQGTGELFF. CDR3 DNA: TGTGCCAGCAGCCCAAACAGGGGGCAGGGCACCGGGGAGCTGTTTTTT.

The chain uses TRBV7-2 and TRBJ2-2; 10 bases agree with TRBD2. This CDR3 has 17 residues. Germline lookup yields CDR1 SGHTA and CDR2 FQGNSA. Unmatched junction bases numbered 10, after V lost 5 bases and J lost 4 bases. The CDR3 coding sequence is TGTGCCAGCAGCCGACATGCGGCTAGCGGGAGCACCGGGGAGCTGTTTTTT. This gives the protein CASSRHAASGSTGELFF.

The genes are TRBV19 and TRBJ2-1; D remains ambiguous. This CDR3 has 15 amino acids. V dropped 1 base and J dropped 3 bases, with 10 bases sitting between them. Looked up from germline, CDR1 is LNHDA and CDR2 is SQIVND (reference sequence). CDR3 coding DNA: TGTGCCAGTAGTATAGGTGGATCCGACTACAATGAGCAGTTCTTC. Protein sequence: CASSIGGSDYNEQFF.

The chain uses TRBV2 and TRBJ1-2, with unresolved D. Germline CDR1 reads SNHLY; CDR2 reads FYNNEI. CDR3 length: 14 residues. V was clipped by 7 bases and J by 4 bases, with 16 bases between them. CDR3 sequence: CASTAHLLSYGYTF. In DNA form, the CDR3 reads TGTGCCAGCACAGCACATCTCCTCTCCTATGGCTACACCTTC. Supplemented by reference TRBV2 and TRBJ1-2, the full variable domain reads EPEVTQTPSHQVTQMGQEVILRCVPISNHLYFYWYRQILGQKVEFLVSFYNNEISEKSEIFDDQFSVERPDGSNFTLKIRSTKLEDSAMYFCASTAHLLSYGYTFGSGTRLTVV.

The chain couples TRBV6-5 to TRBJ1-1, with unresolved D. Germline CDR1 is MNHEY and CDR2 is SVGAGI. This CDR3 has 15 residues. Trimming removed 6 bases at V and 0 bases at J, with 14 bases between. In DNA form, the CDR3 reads TGTGCCAGCAGCCCCCTAGAGGGCATGAACACTGAAGCTTTCTTT. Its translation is CASSPLEGMNTEAFF.

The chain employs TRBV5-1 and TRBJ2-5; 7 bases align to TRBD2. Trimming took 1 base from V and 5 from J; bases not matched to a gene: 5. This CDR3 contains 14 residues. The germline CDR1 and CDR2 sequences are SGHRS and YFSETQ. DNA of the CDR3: TGCGCCAGCAGCTTGACACTAGCGTGGGAGACCCAGTACTTC. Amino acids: CASSLTLAWETQYF.

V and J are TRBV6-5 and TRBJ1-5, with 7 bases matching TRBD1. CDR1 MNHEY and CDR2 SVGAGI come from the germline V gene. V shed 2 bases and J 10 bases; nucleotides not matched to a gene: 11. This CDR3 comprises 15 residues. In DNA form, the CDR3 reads TGTGCCAGCAGTTACGGTTTCACAGGGGAGTATCCCCAGCATTTT. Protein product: CASSYGFTGEYPQHF.

CDR3 DNA sequence: TGTGCCAGTAGTATCGGGTACACCGGGGAGCTGTTTTTT. Its translation: CASSIGYTGELFF. The genes are TRBV19 and TRBJ2-2; no definite D call. CDR3 length: 13 residues. Deletions cut 3 bases from V and 3 bases from J, with 5 bases between. Germline CDR1 is LNHDA and CDR2 is SQIVND (reference sequence).

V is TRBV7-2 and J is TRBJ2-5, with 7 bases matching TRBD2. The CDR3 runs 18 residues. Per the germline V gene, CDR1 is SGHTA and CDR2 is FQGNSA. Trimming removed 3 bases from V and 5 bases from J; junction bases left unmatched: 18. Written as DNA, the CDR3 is TGTGCCAGCAGCTTCTCACGGGCGACGGGAGGACGGGGGGAGACCCAGTACTTC. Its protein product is CASSFSRATGGRGETQYF.